Listed below are T cell receptor beta chains from one sample, sequenced in a study of blood T cell repertoires in COVID-19. Repertoires were generated with immunoSEQ multiplex PCR, while TCRdb's copy carries only in-frame clones and drops some. The sample lists roughly 37,000 clones; 60% to 85% were seen once. The sample comprised peripheral blood. The receptor set was obtained from a man in his 60s with active COVID-19. Both conserved end residues are part of each CDR3. Each record gives: clone size, D gene, J gene, V gene, CDR3 DNA, CDR3 protein. A D gene is named only where the DNA matches it firmly. Size values are once, few and many counts, or a class for expanded clones, and some rows have none.

clone_size: -
d_call: TRBD2
j_call: TRBJ2-1
v_call: TRBV6-9
cdr3_nt: TGTGCCAGCAGTTATTCGGTAAGGGTTCGCGGGAGTGAGCAGTTCTTC
cdr3_aa: CASSYSVRVRGSEQFF

clone_size: -
d_call: -
j_call: TRBJ2-1
v_call: TRBV5-1
cdr3_nt: TGCGCCAGCAGCCTCAAACCCGCGGGGAGCTCCTACAATGAGCAGTTCTTC
cdr3_aa: CASSLKPAGSSYNEQFF

clone_size: -
d_call: -
j_call: TRBJ2-5
v_call: TRBV24-1
cdr3_nt: TGTGCCACCGAGGCTCGTGAAGGGGTAGAGACCCAGTACTTC
cdr3_aa: CATEAREGVETQYF

clone_size: once
d_call: -
j_call: TRBJ1-1
v_call: TRBV5-5
cdr3_nt: TGTGCCAGCAGCTTGGAGGGGTCGCGGGGCACTGAAGCTTTCTTT
cdr3_aa: CASSLEGSRGTEAFF

clone_size: -
d_call: -
j_call: TRBJ1-3
v_call: TRBV5-6
cdr3_nt: TGTGCCAGCACCGAATCGGGGGGAAACACCATATATTTT
cdr3_aa: CASTESGGNTIYF

clone_size: -
d_call: -
j_call: TRBJ2-7
v_call: TRBV7-9
cdr3_nt: TGTGCCAGCAGCTCCAGCTTTGGGACTGGCTCCTACGAGCAGTACTTC
cdr3_aa: CASSSSFGTGSYEQYF

clone_size: -
d_call: -
j_call: TRBJ2-3
v_call: TRBV25-1
cdr3_nt: TGTGCCAGCTCCCTTGGCGGGACAGCGGACGATACGCAGTATTTT
cdr3_aa: CASSLGGTADDTQYF

clone_size: -
d_call: -
j_call: TRBJ2-7
v_call: TRBV5-1
cdr3_nt: TGCGCCAGCAGGCCGCAGGGTCTTGTCTCCTACGAGCAGTACTTC
cdr3_aa: CASRPQGLVSYEQYF

clone_size: -
d_call: -
j_call: TRBJ1-1
v_call: TRBV9
cdr3_nt: TGTGCCAGCAGCGCGGGACAGAACACTGAAGCTTTCTTT
cdr3_aa: CASSAGQNTEAFF

clone_size: -
d_call: -
j_call: TRBJ1-2
v_call: TRBV30
cdr3_nt: TGTGCCTGGAGTGTACTCTCCCTCGGGGGCTACACCTTC
cdr3_aa: CAWSVLSLGGYTF

clone_size: -
d_call: -
j_call: TRBJ2-7
v_call: TRBV5-1
cdr3_nt: TGCGCCAGCAGCTTGGGACTAGGTGGCTACGAGCAGTACTTC
cdr3_aa: CASSLGLGGYEQYF

clone_size: -
d_call: -
j_call: TRBJ1-2
v_call: TRBV19
cdr3_nt: TGTGCCAGTAGGAGGGCAGCTAACTATGGCTACACCTTC
cdr3_aa: CASRRAANYGYTF

clone_size: -
d_call: -
j_call: TRBJ1-2
v_call: TRBV6-6
cdr3_nt: TGTGCCAGCAGACCTCAGGGATCCCACTATGGCTACACCTTC
cdr3_aa: CASRPQGSHYGYTF

clone_size: -
d_call: -
j_call: TRBJ1-2
v_call: TRBV2
cdr3_nt: TGTGCCAGCAGTGGGGGAGGGGGCTACACCTTC
cdr3_aa: CASSGGGGYTF

clone_size: -
d_call: -
j_call: TRBJ1-2
v_call: TRBV5-6
cdr3_nt: TGTGCCAGCAGCTTGGGTCAGGGGCCCGGCTACACCTTC
cdr3_aa: CASSLGQGPGYTF

clone_size: -
d_call: TRBD1
j_call: TRBJ2-6
v_call: TRBV5-8
cdr3_nt: TGTGCCAGCAGCTTGAACAGGGGCTCCTCTGGGGCCAACGTCCTGACTTTC
cdr3_aa: CASSLNRGSSGANVLTF

clone_size: -
d_call: -
j_call: TRBJ2-2
v_call: TRBV24-1
cdr3_nt: TGTGCCACCTCGGGAGCGAACACCGGGGAGCTGTTTTTT
cdr3_aa: CATSGANTGELFF

clone_size: -
d_call: -
j_call: TRBJ1-3
v_call: TRBV5-8
cdr3_nt: TGTGCCAGCAGCTTAATGCCTTTGGGGCTTGGGGCTTTTTCTGGAAACACCATATATTTT
cdr3_aa: CASSLMPLGLGAFSGNTIYF

clone_size: -
d_call: TRBD2
j_call: TRBJ2-5
v_call: TRBV24-1
cdr3_nt: TGTGCCACCAGTGATCCGGGACTAGCGGGAGACCAAGAGACCCAGTACTTC
cdr3_aa: CATSDPGLAGDQETQYF

clone_size: -
d_call: -
j_call: TRBJ2-7
v_call: TRBV6-6
cdr3_nt: TGTGCCAGCAGTAACAGGGTCAGCTCCTACGAGCAGTACTTC
cdr3_aa: CASSNRVSSYEQYF